Listed below are T cell receptor beta chains from one sample, sequenced in a study of cytomegalovirus exposure and HLA in healthy donors. Generated by immunoSEQ multiplex PCR, the TCRdb table keeps only in-frame clones and is missing some. The sample lists some 310,000 clones, approximately 85% seen once, with roughly 0.96% in the top ten. Sequencing was carried out using PBMCs. These receptors came from a man under 40 in good health and CMV-seronegative. CDR3s include the opening cysteine and the closing phenylalanine or tryptophan. A D gene is named only where the DNA matches it firmly. Clone size, where shown, is once, few, many, or a class for clones that have expanded.

V	size	D	J	CDR3	DNA
TRBV6-1	NA	NA	TRBJ1-5	CASSAGHYNQPQHF	TGTGCCAGCAGTGCGGGACATTACAATCAGCCCCAGCATTTT
TRBV6-1	NA	NA	TRBJ1-2	CASSQQVYGYTF	TGTGCCAGCAGTCAGCAGGTCTATGGCTACACCTTC
TRBV7-6	NA	TRBD1	TRBJ1-4	CASSELPGQGSHEKLFF	TGTGCCAGCAGCGAATTACCGGGACAGGGGAGCCATGAAAAACTGTTTTTT
TRBV7-2	NA	NA	TRBJ1-1	CASSLQGNTEAFF	TGTGCCAGCAGCTTGCAGGGGAACACTGAAGCTTTCTTT
TRBV23-1	once	TRBD1	TRBJ1-2	CASSQPSRDRGNYGYTF	TGCGCCAGCAGTCAACCCTCTCGCGACAGGGGGAACTATGGCTACACCTTC
TRBV30	NA	TRBD2	TRBJ2-7	CAWSRGLAGHEQYF	TGTGCCTGGAGTAGGGGACTAGCGGGGCACGAGCAGTACTTC
TRBV27	NA	TRBD1	TRBJ2-3	CASSYQPQGRPDTQYF	TGTGCCAGCAGTTACCAACCACAGGGGAGACCAGATACGCAGTATTTT
TRBV29-1	NA	NA	TRBJ2-3	CSVEDRAGARDTQYF	TGCAGCGTTGAAGATCGGGCGGGGGCGAGAGATACGCAGTATTTT
TRBV5-6	NA	NA	TRBJ1-4	CASTSGQTGEKLFF	TGTGCCAGCACCTCCGGACAGACCGGCGAAAAACTGTTTTTT
TRBV15	once	TRBD1	TRBJ1-1	CATSRARDREGTEAFF	TGTGCCACCAGCAGAGCCCGGGACAGGGAAGGCACTGAAGCTTTCTTT
TRBV6-1	NA	TRBD1	TRBJ1-3	CASRMTGGTGNTIYF	TGTGCCAGCAGGATGACAGGGGGCACCGGAAACACCATATATTTT
TRBV4-1	few	NA	TRBJ1-1	CASSQGRRGTEAFF	TGCGCCAGCAGCCAAGGCCGCCGGGGCACTGAAGCTTTCTTT
TRBV6-1	once	NA	TRBJ2-4	CASGSAVVAKNIQYF	TGTGCCAGCGGGAGTGCCGTGGTAGCCAAAAACATTCAGTACTTC
TRBV5-1	NA	NA	TRBJ1-1	CASSLYLSGGRTEAFF	TGCGCCAGCAGCTTGTACCTTTCCGGGGGTCGGACTGAAGCTTTCTTT
TRBV6-1	NA	TRBD1	TRBJ2-3	CASSSGTGNTDTQYF	TGTGCCAGCAGTTCCGGGACAGGGAACACAGATACGCAGTATTTT
TRBV7-8	NA	TRBD1	TRBJ1-2	CASSLAYRGPSGGYTF	TGTGCCAGCAGCTTAGCATACAGGGGGCCTAGCGGCGGCTACACCTTC
TRBV5-4	once	TRBD1	TRBJ2-7	CASSSDRGRYEQYF	TGTGCCAGCAGCTCGGACAGGGGGCGGTACGAGCAGTACTTC
TRBV5-5	NA	NA	TRBJ2-3	CASSFADTQYF	TGTGCCAGCAGCTTCGCGGATACGCAGTATTTT
TRBV29-1	NA	NA	TRBJ2-5	CSVGEWGRLRETQYF	TGCAGCGTTGGGGAGTGGGGGCGTCTCCGAGAGACCCAGTACTTC
TRBV4-1	NA	TRBD1	TRBJ1-2	CASSPGQGEGGYTF	TGCGCCAGCAGTCCCGGACAGGGTGAGGGTGGCTACACCTTC
TRBV19	NA	TRBD1	TRBJ1-5	CASSLTGGQQPQHF	TGTGCCAGTAGTCTCACAGGGGGCCAGCAGCCCCAGCATTTT
TRBV5-4	NA	TRBD1	TRBJ2-7	CASSLGTGGIEQYF	TGTGCCAGCAGCTTGGGGACAGGGGGCATCGAGCAGTACTTC
TRBV7-6	NA	TRBD1	TRBJ1-1	CASSLEGAPNTEAFF	TGTGCCAGCAGCCTAGAGGGGGCCCCGAACACTGAAGCTTTCTTT
TRBV18	NA	TRBD1	TRBJ2-7	CASSPQGDEQYF	TGTGCCAGCTCACCGCAGGGGGACGAGCAGTACTTC
TRBV5-4	once	NA	TRBJ1-2	CASSLQAAAYGYTF	TGTGCCAGCAGCTTGCAGGCCGCCGCCTATGGCTACACCTTC
TRBV5-1	NA	NA	TRBJ2-5	CASSLVTVQETQYF	TGCGCCAGCAGCTTGGTGACAGTTCAAGAGACCCAGTACTTC